Below, 19 T cell receptor beta chains from the same sample are listed, as sequenced in a study of shared clonotypes between healthy human individuals. The method was immunoSEQ multiplex PCR; TCRdb's version includes in-frame clones alone and lacks a portion of them. The sample yields 2,100,000 or so clones, 90% to 97% seen once. The sequenced sample consisted of naive CD4+ T cells sorted from blood. Subset of the sample: CD45RA+ positively selected. The source is a man between 18 and 29 years old in good health.

The chain has TRBV6-6 and TRBJ2-7; 10 bases map to TRBD1. V lost 5 bases to trimming and J lost 3 bases; unmatched junction nucleotides: 4. The CDR3 extends over 14 amino acids. Germline V CDR1 and CDR2: MNHNY, SVGAGI (reference sequence). Here the CDR3 reads CASSTWTGGYEQYF. The DNA of the CDR3 is TGTGCCAGCAGTACATGGACAGGGGGCTACGAGCAGTACTTC.

V is TRBV4-3 and J is TRBJ2-5, with TRBD2 matching 10 bases. The ends lost 1 base at V and 5 bases at J; junction bases unmatched: 4. CDR3 length: 15 amino acids. Germline V CDR1 and CDR2: LGHNA, YSLEER. CDR3 DNA sequence: TGCGCCAGCAGCCAAGTTCTAGCGGGAGAGGAGACCCAGTACTTC. Amino acid sequence: CASSQVLAGEETQYF.

The chain couples TRBV18 to TRBJ2-1, with D perhaps TRBD2 (6 bases). V lost 6 bases and J lost 5, with 17 bases in between. The CDR3 has 15 amino acids. The germline gives CDR1 KGHSH, CDR2 LQKENI. In nucleotides, the CDR3 is TGTGCCAGCTCCCCTTCCGGGACTCGAGACAATGAGCAGTTCTTC. Its translation is CASSPSGTRDNEQFF.

This clone was seen only once. This chain uses TRBV5-5 with TRBJ2-7; 9 nucleotides match TRBD1. Germline V gives CDR1 SGHKS, CDR2 YYEKEE (reference sequence). CDR3 length equals 18 residues. V was pared by 4 bases and J by 0 bases, with 14 bases of the junction left unmatched. CDR3 coding DNA: TGTGCCAGCAGCGCGGGACAGGGAAAATCCCCGAGCTCCTACGAGCAGTACTTC. This encodes CASSAGQGKSPSSYEQYF.

The J gene is TRBJ2-2, the V gene TRBV10-3, with 10 bases identical to TRBD2. There are 16 residues in the CDR3. Germline CDR1 ENHRY, CDR2 SYGVKD. The V and J ends lost 7 bases and 1 base, in that order; junction bases with no gene match: 6. The CDR3 protein is CAITERLAGNTGELFF. As DNA, the CDR3 is TGTGCCATCACCGAAAGACTAGCGGGGAACACCGGGGAGCTGTTTTTT.

This rearrangement joins TRBV7-8 to TRBJ1-5; D is ambiguous. Germline CDR1 reads SGHVS; CDR2 reads FQNEAQ. CDR3 size: 12 residues. The ends were cut back, 4 bases at V and 4 bases at J, with 5 bases in the middle. This CDR3 reads CASSYPNQPQHF. The CDR3 DNA is TGTGCCAGCAGCTATCCGAATCAGCCCCAGCATTTT. The whole variable domain, remainder taken from reference TRBV7-8 and TRBJ1-5, is GAGVSQSPRYKVAKRGQDVALRCDPISGHVSLFWYQQALGQGPEFLTYFQNEAQLDKSGLPSDRFFAERPEGSVSTLKIQRTQQEDSAVYLCASSYPNQPQHFGDGTRLSIL.

Comments on this clone: Within the sample, other DNA sequences also encode this same CDR3. The rearrangement joins TRBV28 to TRBJ2-7; 8 nucleotides agree with TRBD1. Looked up from germline, CDR1 is MDHEN and CDR2 is SYDVKM. V lost 3 bases to trimming and J lost 2 bases; unmatched junction nucleotides: 3. The CDR3 loop spans 14 amino acids. The CDR3 region has the DNA TGTGCCAGCAGTTTCCGGGACAGGACCTACGAGCAGTACTTC. This codes for CASSFRDRTYEQYF. Full variable domain (rest looked up from reference TRBV28 and TRBJ2-7): DVKVTQSSRYLVKRTGEKVFLECVQDMDHENMFWYRQDPGLGLRLIYFSYDVKMKEKGDIPEGYSVSREKKERFSLILESASTNQTSMYLCASSFRDRTYEQYFGPGTRLTVT.

The chain has TRBV7-6 and TRBJ1-1, with D tentatively TRBD1 (5 bases). Germline V CDR1 and CDR2: SGHVS, FNYEAQ. Trimming took 5 bases from V and 1 from J, leaving 8 bases between them. This CDR3 comprises 13 residues. Here the CDR3 reads CASSAGTNTEAFF. The CDR3 DNA sequence: TGTGCCAGCAGCGCCGGGACGAACACTGAAGCTTTCTTT.

V gene TRBV6-1 combines with J gene TRBJ1-3; no definite D call. Germline V gene data show CDR1 as MNHNS and CDR2 as SASEGT. V gave up 2 bases and J gave up 2 bases, with 10 bases separating them. The CDR3 is made up of 15 amino acids. The CDR3 DNA reads as TGTGCCAGCAGTGAAACCCACAGTACTGGAAACACCATATATTTT. Protein: CASSETHSTGNTIYF.

The V call is TRBV19, the J call TRBJ1-1, with 8 bases aligning to TRBD1. CDR3 length: 13 residues. The germline gives CDR1 LNHDA, CDR2 SQIVND (reference sequence). J gave up 9 bases and V 6 bases, and 9 bases lay outside the gene matches. The CDR3, as DNA: TGTGCCAGTAGCACCTGGACAGGGAATCAAGCTTTCTTT. Translation: CASSTWTGNQAFF.

The chain is built from TRBV18 and TRBJ1-1; D not certain. Looked up from germline, CDR1 is KGHSH and CDR2 is LQKENI. The CDR3 runs 13 residues. Trimming took off 5 bases at V and 3 bases at J, with 10 bases between the two ends. CDR3 amino acids: CASSGVADTEAFF. For the CDR3, the DNA is TGTGCCAGCTCAGGTGTCGCGGACACTGAAGCTTTCTTT.

The V and J genes are TRBV11-2 and TRBJ2-5; 7 bases are a match to TRBD1. Germline lookup yields CDR1 SGHAT and CDR2 FQNNGV. J lost 5 bases, V lost 2 bases, and 5 bases had no gene match. CDR3 length: 14 amino acids. The CDR3 sequence: CASSLRGGDETQYF. The CDR3, as DNA: TGTGCCAGCAGCTTAAGAGGGGGCGACGAGACCCAGTACTTC.

V and J are TRBV15 and TRBJ1-5; D ambiguous. V lost 5 bases and J 3 bases, leaving 17 bases between the germline ends. The germline V gene has CDR1 LNHNV and CDR2 YYDKDF (reference sequence). This CDR3 has 16 amino acids. CDR3 loop: CATSAPSSGYNQPQHF. CDR3 DNA sequence: TGTGCCACCAGCGCACCTTCCTCGGGTTACAATCAGCCCCAGCATTTT.

This chain uses TRBV6-6 with TRBJ2-7; 9 positions match TRBD1. The ends lost 0 bases at V and 4 bases at J; junction bases unmatched: 4. The CDR3 length is 15 residues. The germline gives CDR1 MNHNY, CDR2 SVGAGI (reference sequence). CDR3 in amino acids: CASSYSGTGMYEQYF. The CDR3 DNA reads as TGTGCCAGCAGTTACTCCGGGACAGGGATGTACGAGCAGTACTTC.

This sequence joins TRBV2 and TRBJ1-1; D is undetermined. Germline CDR1 SNHLY, CDR2 FYNNEI. With 5 bases removed from V and 1 base from J, the gap between germline ends came to 8 bases. The CDR3 is 13 amino acids. In DNA, the CDR3 is TGTGCCAGCAGTTCTTTAGGGAACACTGAAGCTTTCTTT. Protein: CASSSLGNTEAFF.

This chain connects TRBV5-4 to TRBJ2-2, with D perhaps matching TRBD1 (6 bases). The CDR3 runs 13 residues. V was shortened by 9 bases and J by 3 bases, with 12 bases between the two germline ends. The germline gives CDR1 SGHNT, CDR2 YYREEE (reference sequence). The CDR3 DNA sequence: TGTGCCAACAAACAGGGAGACACCGGGGAGCTGTTTTTT. Amino acid sequence: CANKQGDTGELFF. Combining the CDR3 with reference TRBV5-4 and TRBJ2-2 gives the whole variable domain ETGVTQSPTHLIKTRGQQVTLRCSSQSGHNTVSWYQQALGQGPQFIFQYYREEENGRGNFPPRFSGLQFPNYSSELNVNALELDDSALYLCANKQGDTGELFFGEGSRLTVL.

V gene TRBV7-8 combines with J gene TRBJ1-6; no firm D call. The CDR3 has 20 residues. Germline V gene data show CDR1 as SGHVS and CDR2 as FQNEAQ. V lost 1 base and J 0 bases, leaving 19 bases between the germline ends. CDR3 region: CASSLGSRGRPSSYNSPLHF. Here the CDR3 DNA reads TGTGCCAGCAGCTTAGGGTCCCGCGGCAGGCCGAGCTCCTATAATTCACCCCTCCACTTT.

V and J are TRBV5-1 and TRBJ1-4; D is ambiguous. Per germline, CDR1 SGHRS and CDR2 YFSETQ. This CDR3 spans 16 amino acids. The V end was cut by 3 bases, the J end by 7 bases, with 19 bases between. The CDR3 loop is CASSSTEGAFVEKLFF. The CDR3 nucleotides read TGCGCCAGCAGCTCTACTGAAGGAGCTTTTGTTGAAAAACTGTTTTTT.

V usage is TRBV5-1 and J usage is TRBJ2-2; 8 bases align to TRBD2. The CDR3 has 16 amino acids. Germline CDR1 SGHRS, CDR2 YFSETQ. The junction had 8 bases not matched to a gene; V was cut back by 1 base and J by 6 bases. The CDR3 coding sequence is TGCGCCAGCAGCTTGCGATACGGGGGGGAAGCCGGGGAGCTGTTTTTT. It encodes CASSLRYGGEAGELFF.